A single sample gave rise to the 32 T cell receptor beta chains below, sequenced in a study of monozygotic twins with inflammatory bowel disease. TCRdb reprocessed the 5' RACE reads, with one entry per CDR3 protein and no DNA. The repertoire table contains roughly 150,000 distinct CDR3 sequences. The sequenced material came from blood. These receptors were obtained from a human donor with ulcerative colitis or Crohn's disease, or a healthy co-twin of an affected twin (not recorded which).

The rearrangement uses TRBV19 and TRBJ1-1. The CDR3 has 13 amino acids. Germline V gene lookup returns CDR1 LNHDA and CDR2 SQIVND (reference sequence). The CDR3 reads CASSIGLQFEAFF.

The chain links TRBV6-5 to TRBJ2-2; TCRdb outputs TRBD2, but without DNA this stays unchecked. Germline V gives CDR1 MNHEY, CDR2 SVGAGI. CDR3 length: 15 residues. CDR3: CASSYRGRNTGELFF.

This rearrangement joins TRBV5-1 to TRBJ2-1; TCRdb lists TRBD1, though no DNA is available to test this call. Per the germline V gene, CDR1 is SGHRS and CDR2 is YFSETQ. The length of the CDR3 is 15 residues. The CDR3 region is CASSLWGQATGEQFF.

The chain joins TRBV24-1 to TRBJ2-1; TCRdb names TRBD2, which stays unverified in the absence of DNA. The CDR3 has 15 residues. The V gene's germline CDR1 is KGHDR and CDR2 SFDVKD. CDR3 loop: CATSPKGLAGVEQFF.

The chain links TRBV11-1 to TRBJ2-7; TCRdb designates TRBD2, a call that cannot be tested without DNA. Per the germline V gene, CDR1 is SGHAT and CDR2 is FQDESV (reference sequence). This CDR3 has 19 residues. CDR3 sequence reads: CASSLKLLAGFSPMSEQYF.

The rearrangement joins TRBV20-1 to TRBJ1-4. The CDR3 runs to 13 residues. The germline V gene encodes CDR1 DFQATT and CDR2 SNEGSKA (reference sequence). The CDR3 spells CSARDRLDEKLFF.

This CDR3 reads CASSSRDRGQETQYF. J is TRBJ2-5 and V is TRBV12-3 or TRBV12-4; TCRdb designates TRBD1, a call that cannot be tested without DNA. CDR3 length equals 15 residues.

Here the CDR3 reads CASSRSTGTSGYNEQFF. V gene TRBV18 combines with J gene TRBJ2-1; TCRdb proposes TRBD2, but this gene call is untestable without DNA. CDR3 length: 17 residues. Germline V lookup: CDR1 KGHSH, CDR2 LQKENI.

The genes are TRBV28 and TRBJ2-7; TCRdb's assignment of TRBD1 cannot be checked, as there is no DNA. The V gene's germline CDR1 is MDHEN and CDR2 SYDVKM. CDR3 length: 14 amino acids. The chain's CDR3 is CASSLVRGQDEQYF.

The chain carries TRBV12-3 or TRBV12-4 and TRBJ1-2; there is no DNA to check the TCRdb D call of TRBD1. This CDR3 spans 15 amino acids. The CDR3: CASSPRTRAIYGYTF.

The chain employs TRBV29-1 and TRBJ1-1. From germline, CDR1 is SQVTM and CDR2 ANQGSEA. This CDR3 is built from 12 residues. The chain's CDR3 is CSAGVTNTEAFF. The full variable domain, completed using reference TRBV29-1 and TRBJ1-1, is SAVISQKPSRDICQRGTSLTIQCQVDSQVTMMFWYRQQPGQSLTLIATANQGSEATYESGFVIDKFPISRPNLTFSTLTVSNMSPEDSSIYLCSAGVTNTEAFFGQGTRLTVV.

The CDR3 reads CASFPSGTGILGQFF. V and J are TRBV18 and TRBJ2-1; TCRdb selects TRBD1, and the lack of DNA leaves this call unchecked. The CDR3 is 15 residues long. Per germline, CDR1 KGHSH and CDR2 LQKENI.

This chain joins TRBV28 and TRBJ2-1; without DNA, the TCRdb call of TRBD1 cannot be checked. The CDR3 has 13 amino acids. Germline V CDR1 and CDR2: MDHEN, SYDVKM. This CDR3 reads CASSFQGYNEQFF.

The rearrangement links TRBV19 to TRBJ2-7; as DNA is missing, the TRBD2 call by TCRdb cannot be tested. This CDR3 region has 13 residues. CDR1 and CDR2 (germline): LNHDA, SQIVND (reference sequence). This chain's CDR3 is CASRNRAGYEQYF.

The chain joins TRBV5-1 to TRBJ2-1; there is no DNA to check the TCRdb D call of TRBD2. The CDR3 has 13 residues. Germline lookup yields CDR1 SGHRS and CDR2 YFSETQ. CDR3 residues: CASGEGRQAEQFF.

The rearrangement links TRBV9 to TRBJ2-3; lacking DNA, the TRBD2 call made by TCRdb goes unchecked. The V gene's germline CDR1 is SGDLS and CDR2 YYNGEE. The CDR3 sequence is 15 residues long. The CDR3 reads CASSPQWETVDTQYF.

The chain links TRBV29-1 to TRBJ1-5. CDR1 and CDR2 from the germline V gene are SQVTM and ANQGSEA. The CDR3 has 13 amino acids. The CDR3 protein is CSVVSGNDQPQHF.

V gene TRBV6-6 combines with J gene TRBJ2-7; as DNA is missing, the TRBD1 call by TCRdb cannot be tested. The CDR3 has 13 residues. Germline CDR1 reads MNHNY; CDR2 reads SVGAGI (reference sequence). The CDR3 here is CASSPGTAYEQYF.

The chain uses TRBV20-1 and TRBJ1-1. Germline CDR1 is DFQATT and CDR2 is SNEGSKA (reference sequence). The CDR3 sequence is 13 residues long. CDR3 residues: CSASLRGDTEAFF.

CDR3 region: CASTEREVQYF. The chain has TRBV27 and TRBJ2-5; the TCRdb D gene call, TRBD2, has no DNA to confirm it. The CDR3 spans 11 residues. CDR1 is MNHEY, CDR2 SMNVEV, per germline (reference sequence).

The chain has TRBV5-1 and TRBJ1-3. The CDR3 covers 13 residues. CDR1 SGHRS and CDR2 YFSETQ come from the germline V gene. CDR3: CASSLGEGNTIYF.

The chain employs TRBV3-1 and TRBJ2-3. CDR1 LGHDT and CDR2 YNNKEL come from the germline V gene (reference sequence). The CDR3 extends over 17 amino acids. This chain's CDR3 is CASSQDLDKASTDTQYF.

CDR3 sequence: CASSDDRGFAGELFF. The chain has TRBV16 and TRBJ2-2; TCRdb calls TRBD1, which cannot be checked without DNA. In germline, CDR1 is KGHSY, CDR2 FQNENV. The CDR3 has 15 residues.

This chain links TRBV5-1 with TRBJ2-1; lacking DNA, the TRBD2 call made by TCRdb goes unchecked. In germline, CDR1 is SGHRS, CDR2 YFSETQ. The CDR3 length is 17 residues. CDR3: CASSFGLAGGSYNEQFF.

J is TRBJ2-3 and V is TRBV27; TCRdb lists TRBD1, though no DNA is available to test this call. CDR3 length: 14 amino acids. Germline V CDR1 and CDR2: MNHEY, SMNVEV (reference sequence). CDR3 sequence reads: CASSLTGNTDTQYF.

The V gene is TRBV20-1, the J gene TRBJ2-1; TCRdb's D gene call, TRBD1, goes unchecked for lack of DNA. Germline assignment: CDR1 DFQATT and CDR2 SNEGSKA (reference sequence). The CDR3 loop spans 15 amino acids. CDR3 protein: CSASPLGAARNEQFF.

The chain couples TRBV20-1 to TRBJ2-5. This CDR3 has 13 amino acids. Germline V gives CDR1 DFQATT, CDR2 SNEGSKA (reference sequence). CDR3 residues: CSARKRGRETQYF.

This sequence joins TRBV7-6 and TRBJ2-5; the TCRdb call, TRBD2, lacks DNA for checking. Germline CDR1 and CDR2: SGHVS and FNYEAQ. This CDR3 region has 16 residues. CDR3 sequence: CASSLASAGMKETQYF. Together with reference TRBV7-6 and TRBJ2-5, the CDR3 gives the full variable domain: GAGVSQSPRYKVTKRGQDVALRCDPISGHVSLYWYRQALGQGPEFLTYFNYEAQQDKSGLPNDRFSAERPEGSISTLTIQRTEQRDSAMYRCASSLASAGMKETQYFGPGTRLLVL.

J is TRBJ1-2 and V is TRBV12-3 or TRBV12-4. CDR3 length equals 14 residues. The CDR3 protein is CASSLFGGSYGYTF.

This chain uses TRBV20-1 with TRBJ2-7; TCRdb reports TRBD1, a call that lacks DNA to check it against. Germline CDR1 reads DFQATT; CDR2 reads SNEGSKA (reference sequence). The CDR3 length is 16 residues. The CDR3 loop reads CSARPPSFSASYEQYF.

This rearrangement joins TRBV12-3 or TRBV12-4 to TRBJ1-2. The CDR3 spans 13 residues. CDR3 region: CASSNPGALGYTF.

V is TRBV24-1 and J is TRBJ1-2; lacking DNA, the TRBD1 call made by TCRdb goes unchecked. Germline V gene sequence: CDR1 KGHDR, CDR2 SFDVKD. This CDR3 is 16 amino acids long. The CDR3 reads CATSDRENPSNYGYTF.